This T cell receptor (beta chain) was recovered during a study of OX40 agonist ivuxolimab in advanced cancers. Study-level background: Ivuxolimab was a fully human IgG2 agonistic monoclonal antibody targeting the costimulatory receptor OX40 (CD134). The purpose of peripheral TCRbeta sequencing was to test whether ivuxolimab changed TCR sequence diversity and led to clonal T-cell expansion. Three dose-escalation patients achieved partial responses, one with hepatocellular carcinoma and two with cutaneous melanoma. The paper reports the monotherapy dose-escalation portion (N of about 47 patients) of the phase I ivuxolimab trial. Of the 50 to 55 dose-escalation patients, hepatocellular carcinoma was present in some 19, melanoma in about 15, renal cell carcinoma in 9 and head and neck cancer in 9. The dose-escalation cohort was about 83% male with a mean age of around 64 years, ranging from 23 to 79. Prior anti-PD-1, anti-PD-L1 or anti-CTLA-4 therapy was permitted, and checkpoint inhibitors had been received by 40% to 50% of dose-escalation patients. Intravenous ivuxolimab was administered to patients every 2 weeks at six dose levels: 0.01, 0.1, 0.3, 1.5, 3 and 10 mg/kg. Broader findings and caveats from the paper: Clonal expansion of both CD4+ and CD8+ blood T cells was observed from baseline to week 6 at doses 0.1 to 3.0 mg/kg. Low levels of normalized T-cell clonal expansion were also shown by some nonresponding patients. In the 0.1-3.0 mg/kg groups, partial responders were among the patients with the lowest normalized peripheral clonal expansion, particularly in CD8+ T cells. Which antigens the clonally expanded peripheral T cells were specific for was not determined. After ivuxolimab, more expanded clones were found on average in CD8+ T cells than in CD4+ T cells.

Remarks on this clone: Its binding antigen is unknown. No clone much larger than this one lies a single base away; base qualities are absent.

Patients with autoimmune disease history or receiving systemic immunosuppression were excluded from the trial. Peripheral blood for TCR sequencing was drawn from every dose cohort at baseline, at cycle 4 day 1 and at cycle 7 day 1. The samples were taken from a phase I, first-in-human, multicenter, open-label dose-escalation trial of ivuxolimab. The trial enrolled adults with locally advanced or metastatic head and neck squamous cell, hepatocellular, melanoma or renal cell carcinoma. Before TCR sequencing, CD4+ T cells and CD8+ T cells were sorted from peripheral blood as separate populations. To sequence the TCRbeta CDR3 region, genomic DNA was isolated from the sorted cells. The immunoSEQ Assay was used for sequencing of TCRbeta CDR3 regions. TCRdb retrieved this table from immuneACCESS and kept in-frame rearrangements only. Not all clones are present; in checked studies, unresolved V genes account for under half, and no reason is known for the remainder. The sample yields under 65,000 clones; 85% to 95% were counted once. Of the sample, about 0.44% is held by the ten largest clones.

V and J are trimmed by 5 bases and 4 bases, and the gene matches miss 5 bases of the junction. The CDR3 numbers 15 residues from cysteine through phenylalanine. Just CDR3 DNA is preserved here, 45 bases in frame from base 1. The germline V gene supplies CDR1 ENHRY and CDR2 SYGVKD. The chain was built from TRBV10-3 and TRBJ2-6; 7 middle bases align to TRBD1. Source: CD4+ or CD8+ T cells sorted from blood, taken in a trial of the OX40 agonist ivuxolimab. This sequence originates from an adult with an advanced solid tumor such as melanoma, head and neck, liver or kidney cancer. The nucleotides are TGTGCCATCAGTCTCACAGGGGACGGGGCCAACGTCCTGACTTTC. The translation is CAISLTGDGANVLTF.